Reported below is one TCR beta chain. The data are from a study of T cell clones after liver transplantation. Profiling relied on immunoSEQ multiplex PCR, and the TCRdb table lists in-frame clones only, not all of them. The table has 85,000 to 110,000 clones, about 80% seen once. The TCR was taken from a human patient who received a liver transplant. A share of the T cells may be of graft donor origin. Sequenced here: CD4+ T cells from blood, sampled around 44 months after liver transplant.

This CDR3 is CASSERGDTQYF. DNA for the CDR3: TGCGCCAGCAGTGAGCGGGGAGATACGCAGTATTTT. This sequence joins TRBV10-2 and TRBJ2-3, with D possibly matching TRBD2 (5 bases). The CDR3 consists of 12 residues. Germline values: CDR1 WSHSY, CDR2 SAAADI. Deletions cut 2 bases from V and 5 bases from J, with 5 bases between.